The source of this T cell receptor beta chain is a study of monozygotic twins with inflammatory bowel disease. Whole-study findings and limits: By inverse Simpson index, TCRbeta diversity was lower in IBD patients than in healthy co-twins.

In regard to this clonotype: The antigen remains unidentified.

Reanalyzing the 5' RACE reads, TCRdb keeps one entry per CDR3 protein, without DNA. The table for this sample gives about 160,000 distinct CDR3 sequences. This CDR3 region has 13 residues. The germline V gene has CDR1 SGHDT and CDR2 YYEEEE. The sequence derives from a human donor with ulcerative colitis or Crohn's disease, or a healthy co-twin of an affected twin (not recorded which). Sequencing was carried out using blood. J is TRBJ1-3 and V is TRBV5-6. The CDR3 reads CASSLNFGNTIYF.